The rows below give T cell receptor beta chains drawn from one sample of a study of OX40 agonist ivuxolimab in advanced cancers. Sequencing used immunoSEQ multiplex PCR; TCRdb keeps in-frame clones, though not all of them. The sample consists of more than 95,000 clones, under 95% of them appearing once. Sequencing used CD4+ or CD8+ T cells sorted from blood, obtained in a trial of the OX40 agonist ivuxolimab. These receptors were collected from an adult with an advanced solid tumor such as melanoma, head and neck, liver or kidney cancer. Both conserved end residues are part of each CDR3. D genes are given only for firm matches. Where a row states a size, it is once, few, many or the class of an expanded clone; other rows omit it.

TRBV28,TRBJ2-3,once,15,.,TGTGCCAGCAGTCGACCTCGCCGGGGGCAGGGTACGCAGTATTTT,CASSRPRRGQGTQYF
TRBV7-2,TRBJ2-5,.,15,.,TGTGCCAGCAGCTTACAAGGGCCCGGGGCAGAGACCCAGTACTTC,CASSLQGPGAETQYF
TRBV5-6,TRBJ2-1,.,16,TRBD2,TGTGCCAGCAGCTTGAAGGGCGGGAGGGCCTACAATGAGCAGTTCTTC,CASSLKGGRAYNEQFF
TRBV28,TRBJ1-5,.,14,.,TGTGCCAGCCTTTATTTGGGGAAGAATCAGCCCCAGCATTTT,CASLYLGKNQPQHF
TRBV5-1,TRBJ1-6,.,14,.,TGCGCCAGCAGGGGCACCGGGCGGAATTCACCCCTCCACTTT,CASRGTGRNSPLHF
TRBV9,TRBJ2-3,.,19,.,TGTGCCAGCAGCGAGGGGTGGGGGAACCCGGGACATAGCACAGATACGCAGTATTTT,CASSEGWGNPGHSTDTQYF
TRBV2,TRBJ2-1,.,12,.,TGTGCCAGCAGTTTCACTGACAAGTATTGGTTCTTC,CASSFTDKYWFF
TRBV15,TRBJ2-7,.,13,.,TGTGCCACCAGCAGAGATTTCGGGGGAGAGCAGTACTTC,CATSRDFGGEQYF
TRBV5-1,TRBJ2-1,.,13,.,TGCGCCAGCAGCTTGCGGGAATACAATGAGCAGTTCTTC,CASSLREYNEQFF
TRBV12-5,TRBJ1-1,.,13,.,TGTGCTAGTGGTTTGGACGAAAACACTGAAGCTTTCTTT,CASGLDENTEAFF
TRBV18,TRBJ1-3,.,16,.,TGTGCCAGCTCATCGGCCAGACTCAGCTCTGGAAACACCATATATTTT,CASSSARLSSGNTIYF
TRBV6-5,TRBJ1-5,.,15,.,TGTGCCAGCAGTCTCGGGGGAGGCGACAATCAGCCCCAGCATTTT,CASSLGGGDNQPQHF
TRBV30,TRBJ2-7,.,11,.,TGTGCCTGGAGTGGGGTCTACGAGCAGTACTTC,CAWSGVYEQYF
TRBV28,TRBJ1-2,once,14,TRBD1,TGTGCCAGCAGTTTATCGGACAGGCTGTATGGCTACACCTTC,CASSLSDRLYGYTF
TRBV6-5,TRBJ2-5,.,14,.,TGTGCCAGCAGTTCGCGGGTTAGTCAAGAGACCCAGTACTTC,CASSSRVSQETQYF
TRBV9,TRBJ1-2,.,15,TRBD1,TGTGCCAGCAGCGCTGGACAGGCTCTATCGAGTGGCTACACCTTC,CASSAGQALSSGYTF
TRBV7-3,TRBJ2-1,.,16,TRBD2,TGTGCCAGCAGCTTACAGACGGCGGGACTATACAATGAGCAGTTCTTC,CASSLQTAGLYNEQFF
TRBV5-1,TRBJ2-1,.,14,TRBD2,TGCGCCAGCAGCTTGAAACTAGCGGACAATGAGCAGTTCTTC,CASSLKLADNEQFF
TRBV28,TRBJ1-2,.,17,TRBD1,TGTGCCAGCAGTTTACAGAGCGGGACAGCAAAACCCTATGGCTACACCTTC,CASSLQSGTAKPYGYTF
TRBV7-8,TRBJ2-7,.,15,TRBD1,TGTGCCAGCAGCACCGGGACAGGGAGAAGGTACGAGCAGTACTTC,CASSTGTGRRYEQYF
TRBV11-3,TRBJ2-5,.,14,TRBD1,TGTGCCAGCAGTCCTACCTTGACAGGGGAGACCCAGTACTTC,CASSPTLTGETQYF
TRBV29-1,TRBJ2-7,.,13,TRBD1,TGCAGCGTTGAAGTGACAGGGTTAAACGAGCAGTACTTC,CSVEVTGLNEQYF
TRBV5-8,TRBJ1-2,.,15,.,TGTGCCAGCAGCCAAGATAGGGCAGGGTCCTATGGCTACACCTTC,CASSQDRAGSYGYTF
TRBV7-3,TRBJ2-1,.,14,TRBD2,TGTGCCAGCAGCTTGGGTAGCGGGCGCAATGAGCAGTTCTTC,CASSLGSGRNEQFF
TRBV29-1,TRBJ1-2,.,13,.,TGCAGCGGCGGATCAAGCAGAGACTATGGCTACACCTTC,CSGGSSRDYGYTF
TRBV6-5,TRBJ2-7,.,13,.,TGTGCCAGCAGTTGGCCAGGGAGCCACGAGCAGTACTTC,CASSWPGSHEQYF
TRBV11-2,TRBJ1-1,.,15,.,TGTGCCAGCAGCTTAGATCTTATCGTCGGTCTTGAAGCTTTCTTT,CASSLDLIVGLEAFF
TRBV7-3,TRBJ2-1,.,16,.,TGTGCCAGCAGCTTAATCGCGTCAAGCTCCTACAATGAGCAGTTCTTC,CASSLIASSSYNEQFF
TRBV7-2,TRBJ2-1,.,16,TRBD2,TGTGCCAGCAGCTTTTCCCCTGGACTAGTGTACAATGAGCAGTTCTTC,CASSFSPGLVYNEQFF
TRBV30,TRBJ1-1,.,14,.,TGTGCCTGGAGCCCGCCCGTCACGAACACTGAAGCTTTCTTT,CAWSPPVTNTEAFF
TRBV4-3,TRBJ2-7,once,14,.,TGCGCCAGCAGATCCCAGCTATCGTCCTACGAGCAGTACTTC,CASRSQLSSYEQYF
TRBV5-1,TRBJ1-2,.,14,TRBD1,TGCGCCAGCAGCTCCGGACAGGGGGAGTATGGCTACACCTTC,CASSSGQGEYGYTF
TRBV18,TRBJ2-7,once,14,TRBD1,TGTGCCAGCTCACCGGGACAGAGCTCCTACGAGCAGTACTTC,CASSPGQSSYEQYF
TRBV25-1,TRBJ1-3,.,16,TRBD1,TGTGCCAGCAGTGATCCTGGGACAGGGGGCGGAAACACCATATATTTT,CASSDPGTGGGNTIYF
TRBV28,TRBJ1-4,many,11,.,TGTGCCAGCAAAACTAATGAAAAACTGTTTTTT,CASKTNEKLFF
TRBV25-1,TRBJ2-5,.,15,TRBD1,TGTGCCAGCAGTGAAACCGGGACAGGTCTCGAGACCCAGTACTTC,CASSETGTGLETQYF
TRBV7-3,TRBJ2-5,.,15,TRBD2,TGTGCCAGCAGCTCTAATGGGGACTACACGGACACCCAGTACTTC,CASSSNGDYTDTQYF
TRBV5-4,TRBJ2-7,once,17,.,TGCGCCAGCAGCCAATCGCCGCAGCGCTGGAGCTCCTACGAGCAGTACTTC,CASSQSPQRWSSYEQYF
TRBV5-1,TRBJ1-1,.,15,TRBD1,TGCGCCAGCAGCACGGAGACAGGGGCGGTAACTGAAGCTTTCTTT,CASSTETGAVTEAFF
TRBV28,TRBJ2-5,.,15,.,TGTGCCAGCAGTTTATTGGGGGGCGGGCAAGAGACCCAGTACTTC,CASSLLGGGQETQYF
TRBV11-3,TRBJ2-7,.,14,.,TGTGCCAGCAGCAGAGACCCGGGACCGGAATTACAGTACTTC,CASSRDPGPELQYF
TRBV6-1,TRBJ2-5,once,15,.,TGTGCCAGCAGACCCGCAGGGGGCGGGGGAGAGACCCAGTACTTC,CASRPAGGGGETQYF
TRBV7-9,TRBJ2-7,once,14,.,TGTGCCAGCAGTGAGGCAGGGGTGACTTACGAGCAGTACTTC,CASSEAGVTYEQYF
TRBV5-8,TRBJ1-1,.,15,.,TGTGCCAGCAGCCTACTACAGGGTGGGGGTTCTGAAGCTTTCTTT,CASSLLQGGGSEAFF
TRBV10-3,TRBJ2-2,.,15,.,TGTGCCATCAGTGAGTCCCCGGAAACCACCGGGGAGCTGTTTTTT,CAISESPETTGELFF
TRBV5-1,TRBJ1-1,.,17,.,TGCGCCAGCAGCAGGGGACACCTTAAAGGTGGGAACACTGAAGCTTTCTTT,CASSRGHLKGGNTEAFF
TRBV27,TRBJ1-5,once,15,.,TGTGCCAGCAGTCCACAGGGATATAGCAATCAGCCCCAGCATTTT,CASSPQGYSNQPQHF
TRBV7-8,TRBJ2-3,.,16,.,TGTGCCAGCAGCCTGGACCGGGGGCAAACCGGGGATACGCAGTATTTT,CASSLDRGQTGDTQYF
TRBV19,TRBJ2-7,many,15,.,TGTGCCAGTAGGACACAGGGTAGGTTGGGGTACGAGCAGTACTTC,CASRTQGRLGYEQYF
TRBV18,TRBJ1-2,few,15,TRBD1,TGTGCCAGCTCATCGGACAGGGCTTTCTCCTCTGGCTACACCTTC,CASSSDRAFSSGYTF
TRBV7-2,TRBJ2-5,once,15,.,TGTGCCAGCAGCCAGTTGGGGACGGGGAAAGAGACCCAGTACTTC,CASSQLGTGKETQYF
TRBV7-2,TRBJ1-5,.,17,TRBD1,TGTGCCAGCAGCTTACGGACAGGGAGGGATAGCAATCAGCCCCAGCATTTT,CASSLRTGRDSNQPQHF
TRBV6-5,TRBJ1-1,.,14,TRBD1,TGTGCCAGCAGTTACGCAGGGGGAGGGACTGAAGCTTTCTTT,CASSYAGGGTEAFF
TRBV10-2,TRBJ1-5,.,14,.,TGCGCCAGCAGCTCTCAGGGGATTAATCAGCCCCAGCATTTT,CASSSQGINQPQHF
TRBV28,TRBJ2-1,.,15,TRBD2,TGTGCCAGCCCACCGGCGGGAGGGCCGGGCAATGAGCAGTTCTTC,CASPPAGGPGNEQFF
TRBV5-1,TRBJ2-5,once,13,.,TGCGCCAGCAGCTTGAGCTACCAAGAGACCCAGTACTTC,CASSLSYQETQYF
TRBV28,TRBJ1-2,.,16,TRBD1,TGTGCCAGCAGAGGGGGACAGCAGCCCTTTCACTATGGCTACACCTTC,CASRGGQQPFHYGYTF
TRBV18,TRBJ2-7,.,13,.,TGTGCCAGCTCACCGGACAGAACCTACGAGCAGTACTTC,CASSPDRTYEQYF